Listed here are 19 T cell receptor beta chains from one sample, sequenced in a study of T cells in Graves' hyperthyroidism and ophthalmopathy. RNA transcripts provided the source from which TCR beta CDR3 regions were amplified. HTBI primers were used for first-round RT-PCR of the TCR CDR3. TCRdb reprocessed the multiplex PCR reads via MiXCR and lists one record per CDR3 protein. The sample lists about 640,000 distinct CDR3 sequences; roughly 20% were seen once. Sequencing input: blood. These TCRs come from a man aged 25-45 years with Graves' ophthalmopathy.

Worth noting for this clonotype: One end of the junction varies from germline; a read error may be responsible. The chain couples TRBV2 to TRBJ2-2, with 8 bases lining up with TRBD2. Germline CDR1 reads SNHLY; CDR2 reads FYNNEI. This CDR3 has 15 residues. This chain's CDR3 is CAISEFGGETGELFF. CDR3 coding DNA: TGTGCCATCAGTGAGTTCGGGGGGGAAACCGGGGAGCTGTTTTTT.

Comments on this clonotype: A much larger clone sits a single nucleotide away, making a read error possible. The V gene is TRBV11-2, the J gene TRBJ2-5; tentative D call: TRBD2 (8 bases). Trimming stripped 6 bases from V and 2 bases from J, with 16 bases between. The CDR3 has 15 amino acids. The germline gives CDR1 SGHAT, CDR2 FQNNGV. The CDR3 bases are TGTGCCAGCAGTAGCGGGACAGAGTTACAAGAGACCCAGTACTTC. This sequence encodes CASSSGTELQETQYF.

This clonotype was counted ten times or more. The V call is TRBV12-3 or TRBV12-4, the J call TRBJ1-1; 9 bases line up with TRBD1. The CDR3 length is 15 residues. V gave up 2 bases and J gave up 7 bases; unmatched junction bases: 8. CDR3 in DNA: TGTGCCAGCAGTTTAAGGGGGACAGGGCATTATGAAGCTTTCTTT. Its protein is CASSLRGTGHYEAFF.

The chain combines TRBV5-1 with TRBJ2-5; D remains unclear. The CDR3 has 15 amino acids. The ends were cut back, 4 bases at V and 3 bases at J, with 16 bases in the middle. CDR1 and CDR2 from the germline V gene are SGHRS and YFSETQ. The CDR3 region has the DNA TGCGCCAGCAGCGCGTTGGGTGTGGGCGAAGAGACCCAGTACTTC. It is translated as CASSALGVGEETQYF.

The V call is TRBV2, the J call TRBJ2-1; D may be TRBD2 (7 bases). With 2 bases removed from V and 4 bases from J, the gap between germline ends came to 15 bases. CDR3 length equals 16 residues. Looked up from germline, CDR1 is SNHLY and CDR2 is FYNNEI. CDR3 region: CASSEQGRGLYNEQFF. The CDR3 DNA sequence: TGTGCCAGCAGTGAACAGGGGCGGGGACTATACAATGAGCAGTTCTTC.

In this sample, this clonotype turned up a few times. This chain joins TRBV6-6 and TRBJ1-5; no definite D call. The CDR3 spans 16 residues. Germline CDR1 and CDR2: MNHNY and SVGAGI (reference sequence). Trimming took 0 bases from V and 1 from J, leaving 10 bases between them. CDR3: CASSYSTPGSNQPQHF. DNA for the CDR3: TGTGCCAGCAGTTACTCTACACCTGGGAGCAATCAGCCCCAGCATTTT.

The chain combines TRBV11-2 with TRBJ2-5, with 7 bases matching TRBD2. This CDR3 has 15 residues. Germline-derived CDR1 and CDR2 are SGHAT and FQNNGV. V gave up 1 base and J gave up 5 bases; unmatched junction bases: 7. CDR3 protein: CASSLVLATPETQYF. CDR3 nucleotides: TGTGCCAGCAGCTTAGTACTAGCGACGCCTGAGACCCAGTACTTC.

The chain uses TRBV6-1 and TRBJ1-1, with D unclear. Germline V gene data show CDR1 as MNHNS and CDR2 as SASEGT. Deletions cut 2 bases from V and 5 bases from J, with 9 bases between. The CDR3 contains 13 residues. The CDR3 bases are TGTGCCAGCAGTGAATTCAAGGGAACTGAAGCTTTCTTT. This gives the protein CASSEFKGTEAFF.

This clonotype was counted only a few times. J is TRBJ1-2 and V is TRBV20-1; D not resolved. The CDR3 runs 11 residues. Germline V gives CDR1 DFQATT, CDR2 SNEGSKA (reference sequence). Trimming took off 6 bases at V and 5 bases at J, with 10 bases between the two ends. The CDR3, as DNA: TGCAGTGCCCATGGTCCGTATGGCTACACCTTC. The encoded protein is CSAHGPYGYTF.

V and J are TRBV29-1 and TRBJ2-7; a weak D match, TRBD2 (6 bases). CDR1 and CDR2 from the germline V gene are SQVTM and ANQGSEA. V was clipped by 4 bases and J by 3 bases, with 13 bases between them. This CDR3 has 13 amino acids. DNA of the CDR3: TGCAGCGTTGCTGGTCAGGGACTCTACGAGCAGTACTTC. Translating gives CSVAGQGLYEQYF.

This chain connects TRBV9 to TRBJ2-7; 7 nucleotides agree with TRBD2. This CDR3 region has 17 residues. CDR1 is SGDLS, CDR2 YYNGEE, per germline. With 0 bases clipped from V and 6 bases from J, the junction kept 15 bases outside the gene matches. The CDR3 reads CASSVEGSGPFLSEQYF. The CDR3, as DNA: TGTGCCAGCAGCGTAGAAGGTAGCGGGCCCTTCCTTTCCGAGCAGTACTTC.

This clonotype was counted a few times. CDR3 sequence reads: CASNERSGVYNEQFF. The CDR3 bases are TGTGCCAGCAACGAGAGGTCAGGGGTGTACAATGAGCAGTTCTTC. The chain links TRBV2 to TRBJ2-1; perhaps TRBD1 as D (6 bases). CDR3 size: 15 residues. Per the germline V gene, CDR1 is SNHLY and CDR2 is FYNNEI. V lost 7 bases and J lost 4, with 17 bases in between.

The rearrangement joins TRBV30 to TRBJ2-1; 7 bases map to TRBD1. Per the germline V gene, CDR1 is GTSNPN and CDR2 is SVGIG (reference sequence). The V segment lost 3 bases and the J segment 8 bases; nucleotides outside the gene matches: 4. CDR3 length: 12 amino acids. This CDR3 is CAWSQTGYEQFF. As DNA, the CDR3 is TGTGCCTGGAGCCAGACAGGGTATGAGCAGTTCTTC. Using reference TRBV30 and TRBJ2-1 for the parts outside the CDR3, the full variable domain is SQTIHQWPATLVQPVGSPLSLECTVEGTSNPNLYWYRQAAGRGLQLLFYSVGIGQISSEVPQNLSASRPQDRQFILSSKKLLLSDSGFYLCAWSQTGYEQFFGPGTRLTVL.

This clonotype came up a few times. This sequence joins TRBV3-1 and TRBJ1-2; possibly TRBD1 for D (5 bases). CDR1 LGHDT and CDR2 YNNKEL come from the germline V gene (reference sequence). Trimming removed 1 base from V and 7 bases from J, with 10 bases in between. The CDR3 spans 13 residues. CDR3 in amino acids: CASSQGRGGGYTF. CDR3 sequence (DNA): TGTGCCAGCAGCCAAGGTCGCGGGGGTGGCTACACCTTC.

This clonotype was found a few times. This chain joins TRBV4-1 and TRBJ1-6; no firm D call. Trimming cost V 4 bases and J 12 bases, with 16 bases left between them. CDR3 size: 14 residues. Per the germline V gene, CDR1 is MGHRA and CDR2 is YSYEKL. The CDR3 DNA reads TGCGCCAGCAGCCCGCAAGCGGACCGGGGACCCCTCCACTTT. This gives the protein CASSPQADRGPLHF.

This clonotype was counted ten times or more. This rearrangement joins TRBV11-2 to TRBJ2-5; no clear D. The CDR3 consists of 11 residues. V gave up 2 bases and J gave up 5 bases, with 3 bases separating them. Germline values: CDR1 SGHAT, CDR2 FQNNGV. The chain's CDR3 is CASSLIETQYF. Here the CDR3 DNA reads TGTGCCAGCAGCTTAATCGAGACCCAGTACTTC.

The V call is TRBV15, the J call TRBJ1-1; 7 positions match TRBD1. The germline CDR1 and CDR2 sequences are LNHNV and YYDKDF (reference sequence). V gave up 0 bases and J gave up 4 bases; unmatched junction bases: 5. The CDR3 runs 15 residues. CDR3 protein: CATSRDTGVGTEAFF. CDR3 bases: TGTGCCACCAGCAGAGATACAGGGGTTGGCACTGAAGCTTTCTTT.

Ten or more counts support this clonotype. CDR3 loop: CASSLQGARYGYTF. The CDR3 bases are TGTGCCAGCAGTTTACAGGGGGCCCGGTATGGCTACACCTTC. The V call is TRBV28, the J call TRBJ1-2; 8 positions agree with TRBD1. V was pared by 2 bases and J by 5 bases, with 4 bases of the junction left unmatched. CDR1 and CDR2 from the germline V gene are MDHEN and SYDVKM. There are 14 residues in the CDR3.

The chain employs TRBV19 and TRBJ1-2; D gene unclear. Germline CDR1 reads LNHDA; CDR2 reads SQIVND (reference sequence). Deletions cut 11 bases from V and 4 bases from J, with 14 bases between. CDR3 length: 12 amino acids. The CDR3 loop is CACRLPGYGYTF. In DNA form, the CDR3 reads TGTGCCTGTCGACTTCCAGGCTATGGCTACACCTTC.